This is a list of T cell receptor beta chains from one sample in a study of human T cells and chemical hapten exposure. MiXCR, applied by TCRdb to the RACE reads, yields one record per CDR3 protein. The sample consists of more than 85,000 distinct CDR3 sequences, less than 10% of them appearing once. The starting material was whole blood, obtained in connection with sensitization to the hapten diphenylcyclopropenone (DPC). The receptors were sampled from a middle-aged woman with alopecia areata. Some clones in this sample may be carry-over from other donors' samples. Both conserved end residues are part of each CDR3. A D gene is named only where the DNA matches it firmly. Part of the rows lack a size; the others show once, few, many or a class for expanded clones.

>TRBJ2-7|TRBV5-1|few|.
CASTKDYAGYEQYF
TGCGCCAGCACCAAGGACTACGCAGGGTACGAGCAGTACTTC
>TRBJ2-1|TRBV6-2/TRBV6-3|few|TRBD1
CASRDRGLNEQFF
TGTGCCAGCAGGGACAGGGGTCTAAATGAGCAGTTCTTC
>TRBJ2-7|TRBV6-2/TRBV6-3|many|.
CASSTPYEQYF
TGTGCCAGCAGTACGCCCTACGAGCAGTACTTC
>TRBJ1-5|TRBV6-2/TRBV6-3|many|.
CASSFLQEYNQPQHF
TGTGCCAGCAGTTTCCTACAGGAGTACAATCAGCCCCAGCATTTT
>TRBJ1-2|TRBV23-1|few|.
CASSQPAGYTF
TGCGCCAGCAGTCAGCCGGCCGGCTACACCTTC
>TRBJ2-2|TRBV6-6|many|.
CASSYSYGGGSAGELFF
TGTGCCAGCAGTTACTCATACGGGGGTGGATCGGCCGGGGAGCTGTTTTTT
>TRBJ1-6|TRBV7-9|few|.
CASSWSREIQPLHF
TGTGCCAGCAGCTGGAGCCGGGAAATTCAACCCCTCCACTTT
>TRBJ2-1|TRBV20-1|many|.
CSARVDEQFF
TGCAGTGCTAGAGTTGATGAGCAGTTCTTC
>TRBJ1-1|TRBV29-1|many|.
CSVDREAFF
TGCAGCGTTGACAGGGAAGCTTTCTTT
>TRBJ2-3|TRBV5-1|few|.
CASSTTVYPTDTQYF
TGCGCCAGCAGTACTACGGTATACCCCACAGATACGCAGTATTTT
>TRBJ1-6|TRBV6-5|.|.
CASRGDGLGDSPLHF
TGTGCCAGCAGGGGGGACGGGTTGGGAGATTCACCCCTCCACTTT
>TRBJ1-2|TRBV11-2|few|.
CASRGPNDGGCTF
TGTGCCAGCAGGGGACCTAACGATGGAGGGTGCACCTTC
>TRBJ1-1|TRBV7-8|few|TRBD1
CASSLGYRTGTNTEAFF
TGTGCCAGCAGCTTAGGGTACCGGACAGGGACGAACACTGAAGCTTTCTTT
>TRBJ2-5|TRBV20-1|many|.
CSARGGETQYF
TGCAGTGCTAGAGGCGGGGAGACCCAGTACTTC
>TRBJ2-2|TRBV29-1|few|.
CSVVEGFTGELFF
TGCAGCGTTGTAGAAGGGTTCACCGGGGAGCTGTTTTTT
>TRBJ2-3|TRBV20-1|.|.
CSAPAFELPFTDTQYF
TGCAGTGCTCCCGCGTTTGAGCTCCCCTTCACAGATACGCAGTATTTT
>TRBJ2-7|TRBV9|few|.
CASSVSTGSTYEQYF
TGTGCCAGCAGCGTCTCAACAGGGAGCACCTACGAGCAGTACTTC
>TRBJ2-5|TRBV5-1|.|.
CASSLGTRQAETQYF
TGCGCCAGCAGCTTAGGGACCAGGCAAGCAGAGACCCAGTACTTC
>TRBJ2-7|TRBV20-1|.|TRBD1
CSARFGTDYYEQYF
TGCAGTGCTAGGTTTGGGACAGACTACTACGAGCAGTACTTC
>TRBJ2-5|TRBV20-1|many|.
CSAWRNAEVQETQYF
TGCAGTGCTTGGAGGAACGCGGAGGTCCAAGAGACCCAGTACTTC
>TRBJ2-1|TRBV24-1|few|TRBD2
CATSAGTSGGRGEQFF
TGTGCCACCAGTGCTGGGACTAGCGGGGGGCGAGGGGAGCAGTTCTTC
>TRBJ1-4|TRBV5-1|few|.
CASSQGDPTNEKLFF
TGCGCCAGCAGCCAAGGTGACCCTACTAATGAAAAACTGTTTTTT
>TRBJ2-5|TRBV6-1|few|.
CASSFTGFKETQYF
TGTGCCAGCAGTTTTACAGGATTTAAAGAGACCCAGTACTTC
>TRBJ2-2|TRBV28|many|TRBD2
CASQRTSGGLNTGELFF
TGTGCCAGCCAACGTACTAGCGGGGGCCTCAACACCGGGGAGCTGTTTTTT